The T cell receptor (beta chain) described here comes from a study of blood T cell repertoires in COVID-19. Study information: Both acute and convalescent COVID-19 samples were obtained from the United States, Italy and Spain.

In the authors' methods: Nucleated cell number was recorded as an estimate derived from reference gene primer amplification. TCRdb's table, derived via immunoSEQ multiplex PCR, lists solely in-frame clones and lacks some. The DNA was the basis for D and trimming; V, J and clone size are from that table. The sample has 150,000 to 200,000 clones, about 76% seen once. This clone was observed a few times. Trimming stripped 0 bases from V and 11 bases from J, with 7 bases between. The CDR3 runs to 11 residues. The germline gives CDR1 MGHDK, CDR2 SYGVNS. Seattle patients were enrolled while actively infected and followed longitudinally.

The rearrangement links TRBV25-1 to TRBJ1-1; D is undetermined. Sample: peripheral blood. The sequence was collected from a woman aged 40-49 years with COVID-19, enrolled during active disease. CDR3 loop: CASSEYGRAFF. The CDR3 bases are TGTGCCAGCAGTGAATACGGGAGGGCTTTCTTT.